This entry features one T cell receptor (beta chain) sequence. The authors ran a second PCR of 7 to 11 cycles using a sample-barcoded 5' primer and a J-beta primer mix. TCRdb called the 5' RACE reads again in MiXCR, with one record for every CDR3 protein. Of more than 650,000 distinct CDR3 sequences in the sample, 25% to 30% were seen once. The V gene's germline CDR1 is DFQATT and CDR2 SNEGSKA (reference sequence). With V trimmed by 3 bases and J by 7 bases, 9 bases remained unmatched. This CDR3 contains 14 residues. The sample belongs to a study of blood T cells in healthy people across ages. These sequences were also reported in another study, on T cells of mothers and their children. That paper adds: In each mother, TCR beta CDR3 reads exceeded 8.5 million; in each child, they numbered several million.

The chain recombines TRBV20-1 with TRBJ1-5; 7 nucleotides agree with TRBD1. The sequence was collected from a boy between 10 and 17 years old in good health. Sequencing input: blood. The CDR3 spells CSASLGQDEQPQHF. CDR3 in DNA: TGCAGTGCTAGCCTCGGACAGGACGAACAGCCCCAGCATTTT.